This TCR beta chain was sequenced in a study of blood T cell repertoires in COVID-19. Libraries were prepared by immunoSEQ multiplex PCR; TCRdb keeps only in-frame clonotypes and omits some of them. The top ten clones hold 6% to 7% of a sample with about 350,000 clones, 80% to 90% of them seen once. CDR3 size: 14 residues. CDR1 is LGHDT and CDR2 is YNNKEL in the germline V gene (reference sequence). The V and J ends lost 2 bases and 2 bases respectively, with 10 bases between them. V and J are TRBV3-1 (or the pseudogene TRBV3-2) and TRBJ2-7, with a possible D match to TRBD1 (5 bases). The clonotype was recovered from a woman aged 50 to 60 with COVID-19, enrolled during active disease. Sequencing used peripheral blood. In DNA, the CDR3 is TGTGCCAGCAGCCAAAGTCGGACAACCTACGAGCAGTACTTC. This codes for CASSQSRTTYEQYF.